These T cell receptor beta chains were read from a single sample in a study of blood T cell repertoires in COVID-19. TCRdb's table, derived via immunoSEQ multiplex PCR, lists solely in-frame clones and lacks some. This table holds about 190,000 clones, over 80% found once. Sequenced sample: PBMCs or T cells enriched from blood (not recorded which). These receptors were collected from a woman in her 30s who had been exposed to COVID-19. The CDR3 runs from the conserved cysteine through the conserved F or W. The order of the fields is J gene, V gene, clone size, D gene, CDR3 protein, CDR3 DNA. D genes are given only for firm matches. Rows give clone size only sometimes, using once, few, many, or a class for an expanded clone.

>TRBJ2-3|TRBV4-1|NA|NA
CASSPRSENTQYF
TGCGCCAGCAGCCCCCGGAGCGAGAATACGCAGTATTTT
>TRBJ1-1|TRBV7-9|NA|NA
CASSLASGVVTEAFF
TGTGCCAGCAGCTTAGCGTCAGGGGTTGTCACTGAAGCTTTCTTT
>TRBJ2-1|TRBV5-1|NA|NA
CASSLLPDNEQFF
TGCGCCAGCAGCTTGTTACCAGACAATGAGCAGTTCTTC
>TRBJ1-4|TRBV10-3|NA|NA
CAISEVTGEKLFF
TGTGCCATCAGTGAAGTGACAGGTGAAAAACTGTTTTTT
>TRBJ1-1|TRBV5-1|NA|TRBD1
CASSSRGPLNTEAFF
TGCGCCAGCAGCTCCAGGGGGCCACTGAACACTGAAGCTTTCTTT
>TRBJ1-6|TRBV21-1|NA|NA
CALKPSSSTDKNSPLHF
TGTGCCCTCAAACCATCTAGCTCGACGGATAAAAATTCACCCCTCCACTTT
>TRBJ2-3|TRBV5-6|NA|TRBD1
CASSLVGQGALDTQYF
TGTGCCAGCAGCTTGGTGGGACAGGGGGCGTTAGATACGCAGTATTTT
>TRBJ1-2|TRBV5-4|NA|NA
CASSYVDRTGGYTF
TGTGCCAGCAGCTACGTCGACCGTACGGGGGGCTACACCTTC
>TRBJ1-2|TRBV27|once|TRBD1
CASSPIPGQGIGYTF
TGTGCCAGCAGTCCAATTCCGGGACAGGGAATTGGCTACACCTTC
>TRBJ2-1|TRBV9|NA|TRBD2
CASSGTSGEDYNEQFF
TGTGCCAGCAGCGGGACTAGCGGGGAGGACTACAATGAGCAGTTCTTC
>TRBJ2-1|TRBV18|NA|NA
CASSSSPFRTSSVYEQFF
TGTGCCAGCTCCAGCTCACCGTTTCGTACCTCCAGCGTATATGAGCAGTTCTTC
>TRBJ1-1|TRBV6-1|NA|TRBD1
CASSETGGNTEAFF
TGTGCCAGCAGTGAGACAGGGGGTAACACTGAAGCTTTCTTT
>TRBJ1-5|TRBV5-4|NA|NA
CASSLDGSNQPQHF
TGTGCCAGCAGCTTGGACGGTAGCAATCAGCCCCAGCATTTT
>TRBJ1-5|TRBV6-5|NA|TRBD1
CASSYGTGSNQPQHF
TGTGCCAGCAGTTACGGGACAGGAAGCAATCAGCCCCAGCATTTT
>TRBJ1-2|TRBV14|once|TRBD1
CASSQRDRGPRRNGYTF
TGTGCCAGCAGCCAAAGAGACAGGGGGCCTCGTCGGAATGGCTACACCTTC
>TRBJ1-1|TRBV25-1|NA|NA
CASSEYHGNTEAFF
TGTGCCAGCAGTGAATATCACGGGAACACTGAAGCTTTCTTT
>TRBJ2-7|TRBV5-4|NA|NA
CASSSDWYEQYF
TGTGCCAGCAGCTCGGACTGGTACGAGCAGTACTTC
>TRBJ1-2|TRBV19|NA|NA
CASSIFGSANYGYTF
TGTGCCAGTAGTATCTTCGGGTCGGCTAACTATGGCTACACCTTC
>TRBJ2-2|TRBV19|NA|TRBD1
CASTPRDRETGELFF
TGTGCCAGTACTCCCCGGGACAGGGAAACCGGGGAGCTGTTTTTT
>TRBJ2-5|TRBV5-1|NA|NA
CASSLATSWETQYF
TGCGCCAGCAGCTTGGCAACTAGCTGGGAGACCCAGTACTTC
>TRBJ2-3|TRBV5-1|NA|TRBD2
CASSSTPLAGTTDTQYF
TGCGCCAGCAGCTCGACCCCCCTAGCGGGGACCACAGATACGCAGTATTTT
>TRBJ2-5|TRBV30|NA|TRBD1
CAWSPGTGPVTQYF
TGTGCCTGGAGTCCCGGGACAGGGCCTGTGACCCAGTACTTC
>TRBJ1-3|TRBV7-9|NA|TRBD1
CASSRTTGRENTIYF
TGTGCCAGCAGCCGAACGACAGGGAGAGAAAACACCATATATTTT
>TRBJ2-7|TRBV3-1/TRBV3-2|few|TRBD2
CASSQDKSAGVNSYEQYF
TGTGCCAGCAGCCAAGATAAGTCAGCGGGGGTCAACTCCTACGAGCAGTACTTC
>TRBJ2-7|TRBV4-2|NA|NA
CASSQEGPSEQYF
TGTGCCAGCAGCCAAGAGGGCCCCAGCGAGCAGTACTTC
>TRBJ1-3|TRBV5-1|once|TRBD1
CASSPEKGQGRNTIYF
TGCGCCAGCAGTCCCGAGAAAGGACAGGGACGAAACACCATATATTTT
>TRBJ1-4|TRBV2|NA|TRBD1
CASSERTGGAQEKLFF
TGTGCCAGCAGTGAAAGGACAGGGGGCGCCCAGGAAAAACTGTTTTTT
>TRBJ2-1|TRBV7-8|NA|TRBD2
CASRATSAYAYNEQFF
TGTGCCAGCAGGGCGACTAGCGCCTACGCCTACAATGAGCAGTTCTTC
>TRBJ1-1|TRBV28|NA|TRBD1
CASSLSGTVNTEAFF
TGTGCCAGCAGTTTATCTGGGACAGTGAACACTGAAGCTTTCTTT
>TRBJ2-6|TRBV5-4|NA|NA
CASSQPTGPTGANVLTF
TGTGCCAGCAGCCAACCGACAGGTCCAACTGGGGCCAACGTCCTGACTTTC
>TRBJ1-2|TRBV21-1|NA|NA
CASTRGLCGYTF
TGTGCCAGCACGCGGGGTCTCTGTGGCTACACCTTC
>TRBJ1-1|TRBV11-2|NA|NA
CASSLDLGARRDTEAFF
TGTGCCAGCAGCTTAGATCTAGGGGCCAGGAGGGACACTGAAGCTTTCTTT